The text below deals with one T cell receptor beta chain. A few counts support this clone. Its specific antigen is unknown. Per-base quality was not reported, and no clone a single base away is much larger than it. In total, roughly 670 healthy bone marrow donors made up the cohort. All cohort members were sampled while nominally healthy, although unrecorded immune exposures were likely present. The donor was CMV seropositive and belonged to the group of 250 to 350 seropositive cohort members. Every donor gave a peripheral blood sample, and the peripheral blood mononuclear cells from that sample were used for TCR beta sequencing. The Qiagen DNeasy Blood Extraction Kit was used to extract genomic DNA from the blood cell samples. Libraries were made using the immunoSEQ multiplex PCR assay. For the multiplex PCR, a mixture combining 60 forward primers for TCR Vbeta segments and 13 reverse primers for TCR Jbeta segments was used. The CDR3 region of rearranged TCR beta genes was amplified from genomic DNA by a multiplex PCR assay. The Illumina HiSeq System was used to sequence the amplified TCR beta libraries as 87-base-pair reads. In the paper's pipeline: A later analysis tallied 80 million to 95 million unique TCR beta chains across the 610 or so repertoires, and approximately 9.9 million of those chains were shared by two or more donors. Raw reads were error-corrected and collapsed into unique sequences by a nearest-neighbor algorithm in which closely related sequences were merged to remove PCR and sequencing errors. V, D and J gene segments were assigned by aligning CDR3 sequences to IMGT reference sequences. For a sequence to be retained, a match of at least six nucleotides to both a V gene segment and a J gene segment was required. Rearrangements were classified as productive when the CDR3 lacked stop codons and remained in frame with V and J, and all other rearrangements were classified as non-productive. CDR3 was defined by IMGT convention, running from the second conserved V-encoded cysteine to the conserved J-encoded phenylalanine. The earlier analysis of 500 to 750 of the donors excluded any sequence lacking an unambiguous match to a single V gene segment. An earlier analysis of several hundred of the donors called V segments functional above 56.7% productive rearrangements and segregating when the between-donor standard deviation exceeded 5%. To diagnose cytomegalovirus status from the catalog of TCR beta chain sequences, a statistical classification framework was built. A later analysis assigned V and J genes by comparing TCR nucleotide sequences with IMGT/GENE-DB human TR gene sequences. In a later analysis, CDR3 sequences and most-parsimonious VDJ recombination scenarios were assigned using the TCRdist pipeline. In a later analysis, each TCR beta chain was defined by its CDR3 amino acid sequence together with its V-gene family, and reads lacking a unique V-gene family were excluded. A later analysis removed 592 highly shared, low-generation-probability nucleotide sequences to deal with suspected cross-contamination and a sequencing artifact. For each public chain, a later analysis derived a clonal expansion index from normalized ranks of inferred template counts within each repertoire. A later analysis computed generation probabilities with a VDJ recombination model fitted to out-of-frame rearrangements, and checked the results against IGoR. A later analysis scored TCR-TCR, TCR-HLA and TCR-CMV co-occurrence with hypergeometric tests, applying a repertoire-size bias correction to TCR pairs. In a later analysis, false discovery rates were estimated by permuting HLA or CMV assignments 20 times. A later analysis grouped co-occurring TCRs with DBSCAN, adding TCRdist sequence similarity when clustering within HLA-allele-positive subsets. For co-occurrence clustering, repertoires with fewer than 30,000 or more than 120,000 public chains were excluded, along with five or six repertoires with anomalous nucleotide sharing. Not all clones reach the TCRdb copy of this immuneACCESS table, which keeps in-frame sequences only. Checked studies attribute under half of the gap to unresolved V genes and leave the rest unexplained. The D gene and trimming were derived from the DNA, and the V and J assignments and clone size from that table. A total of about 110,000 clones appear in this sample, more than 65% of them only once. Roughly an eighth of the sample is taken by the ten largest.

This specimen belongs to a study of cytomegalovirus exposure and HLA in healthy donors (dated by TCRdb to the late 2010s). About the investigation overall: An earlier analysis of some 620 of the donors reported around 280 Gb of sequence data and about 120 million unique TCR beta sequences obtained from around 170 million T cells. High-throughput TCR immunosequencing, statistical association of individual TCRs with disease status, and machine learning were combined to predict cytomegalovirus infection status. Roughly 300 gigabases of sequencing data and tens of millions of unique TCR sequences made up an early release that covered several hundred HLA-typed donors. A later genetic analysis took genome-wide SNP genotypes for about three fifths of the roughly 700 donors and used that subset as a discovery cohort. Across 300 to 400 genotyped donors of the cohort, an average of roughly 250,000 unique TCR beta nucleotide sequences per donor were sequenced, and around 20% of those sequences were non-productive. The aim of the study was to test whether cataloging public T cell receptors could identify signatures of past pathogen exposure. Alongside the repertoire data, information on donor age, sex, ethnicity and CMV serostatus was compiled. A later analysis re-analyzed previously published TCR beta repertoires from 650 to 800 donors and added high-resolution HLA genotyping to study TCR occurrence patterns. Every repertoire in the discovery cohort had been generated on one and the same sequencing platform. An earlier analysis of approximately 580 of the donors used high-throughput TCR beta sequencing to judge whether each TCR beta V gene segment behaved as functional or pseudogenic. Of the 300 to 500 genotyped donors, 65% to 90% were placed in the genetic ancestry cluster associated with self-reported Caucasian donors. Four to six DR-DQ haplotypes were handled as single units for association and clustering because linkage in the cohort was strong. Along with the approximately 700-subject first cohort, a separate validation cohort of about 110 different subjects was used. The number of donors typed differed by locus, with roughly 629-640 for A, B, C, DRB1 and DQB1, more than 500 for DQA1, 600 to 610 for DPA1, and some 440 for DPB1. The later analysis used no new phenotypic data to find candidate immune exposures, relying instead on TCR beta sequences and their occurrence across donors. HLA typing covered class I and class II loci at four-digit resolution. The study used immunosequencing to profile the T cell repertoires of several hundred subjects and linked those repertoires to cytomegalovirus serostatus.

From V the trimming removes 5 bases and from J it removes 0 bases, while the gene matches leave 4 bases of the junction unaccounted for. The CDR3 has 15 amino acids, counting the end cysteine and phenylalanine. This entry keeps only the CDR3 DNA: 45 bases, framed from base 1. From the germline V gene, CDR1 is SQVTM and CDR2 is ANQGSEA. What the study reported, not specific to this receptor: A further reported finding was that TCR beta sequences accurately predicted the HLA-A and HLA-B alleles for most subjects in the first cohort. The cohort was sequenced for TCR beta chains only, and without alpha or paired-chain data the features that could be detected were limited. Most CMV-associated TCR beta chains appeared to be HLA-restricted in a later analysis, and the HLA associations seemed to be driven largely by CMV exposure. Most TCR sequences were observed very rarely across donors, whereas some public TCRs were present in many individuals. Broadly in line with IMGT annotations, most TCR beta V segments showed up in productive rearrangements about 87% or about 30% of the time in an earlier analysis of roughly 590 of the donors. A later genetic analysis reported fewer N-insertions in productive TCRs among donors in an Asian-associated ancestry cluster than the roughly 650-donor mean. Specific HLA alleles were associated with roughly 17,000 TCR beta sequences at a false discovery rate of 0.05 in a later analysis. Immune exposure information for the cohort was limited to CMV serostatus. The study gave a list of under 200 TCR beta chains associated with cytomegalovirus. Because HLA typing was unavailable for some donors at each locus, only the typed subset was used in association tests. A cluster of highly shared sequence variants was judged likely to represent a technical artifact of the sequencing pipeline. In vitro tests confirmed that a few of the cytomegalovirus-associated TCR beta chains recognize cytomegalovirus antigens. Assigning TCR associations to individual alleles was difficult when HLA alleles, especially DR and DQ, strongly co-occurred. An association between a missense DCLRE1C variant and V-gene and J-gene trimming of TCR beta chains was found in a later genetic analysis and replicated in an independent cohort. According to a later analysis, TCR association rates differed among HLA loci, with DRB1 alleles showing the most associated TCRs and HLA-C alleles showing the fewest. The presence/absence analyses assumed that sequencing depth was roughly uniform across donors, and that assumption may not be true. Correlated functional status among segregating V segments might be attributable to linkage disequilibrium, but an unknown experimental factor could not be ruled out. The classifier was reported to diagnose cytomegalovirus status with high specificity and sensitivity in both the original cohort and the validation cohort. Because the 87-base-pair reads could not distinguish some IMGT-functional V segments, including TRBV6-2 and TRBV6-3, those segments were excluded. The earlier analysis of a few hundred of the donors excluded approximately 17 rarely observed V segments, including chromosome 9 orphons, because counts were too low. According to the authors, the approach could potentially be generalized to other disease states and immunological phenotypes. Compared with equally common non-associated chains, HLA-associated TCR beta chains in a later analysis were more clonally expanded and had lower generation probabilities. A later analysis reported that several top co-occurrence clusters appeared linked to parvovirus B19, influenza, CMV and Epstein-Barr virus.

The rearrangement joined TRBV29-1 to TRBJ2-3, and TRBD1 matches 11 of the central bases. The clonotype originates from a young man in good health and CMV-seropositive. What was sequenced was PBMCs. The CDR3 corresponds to CSVRDRGISTDTQYF. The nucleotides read TGCAGCGTTCGGGACAGGGGGATCAGCACAGATACGCAGTATTTT.